This T cell receptor beta chain was captured in a study of vaccination effects on CD4 cells after COVID-19. Libraries were prepared by immunoSEQ multiplex PCR; TCRdb keeps only in-frame clonotypes and omits some of them. The table records about 26,000 clones, around 78% of them present only once. Details on this clone: Its antigen is unknown.

With the ViraFEST assay, the study expanded antigen-specific CD4+ T cells using viral peptide pools, then sequenced them. Following an approximately ten-day culture, CD4+ T cells were purified. This individual tested PCR-positive for SARS-CoV-2 infection between March and December 2020. The sample was CD4+ T cells from PBMCs cultured with HCoV-NL63 spike peptides, taken before COVID-19 vaccination. The TCR originated in a human donor who had a prior SARS-CoV-2 infection.

CDR3 in DNA: TGTGCCAGCTCACCATCTTGGGGGGGTTCGGTAGCCAAAAACATTCAGTACTTC. It translates to CASSPSWGGSVAKNIQYF. V usage is TRBV18 and J usage is TRBJ2-4, with 7 bases fitting TRBD2. After removal of 2 bases from V and 0 bases from J, the junction contained 10 bases not matched to a gene. This CDR3 comprises 18 residues. Germline V lookup: CDR1 KGHSH, CDR2 LQKENI.